Below are 10 T cell receptor beta chains sequenced from a single sample in a study of human T cells and chemical hapten exposure. TCRdb itself ran the RACE reads through MiXCR, one entry per CDR3 protein. The sample has some 110,000 distinct CDR3 sequences; 10% to 12% are singletons. Time point here: patch test 3, about 24 weeks after DPC sensitization. Documented treatment: therapeutic diphenylcyclopropenone sensitization with weekly scalp DPC. Sequencing used whole blood, obtained in connection with sensitization to the hapten diphenylcyclopropenone (DPC). The receptors were sampled from a woman between 50 and 59 years old with alopecia areata. Some clones in this sample may be carry-over from other donors' samples.

This clonotype was seen a few times. The V gene is TRBV12-3 or TRBV12-4, the J gene TRBJ2-6, with D hard to call. The length of the CDR3 is 15 residues. The V end was cut by 5 bases, the J end by 0 bases, with 8 bases between. CDR3 DNA: TGTGCCAGCAGTCGAGACGCCTCTGGGGCCAACGTCCTGACTTTC. It yields the protein CASSRDASGANVLTF.

In regard to this clonotype: Mismatch with germline at one junction end may stem from a read error. The chain is built from TRBV12-3 or TRBV12-4 and TRBJ2-7, with 8 nucleotides matching TRBD1. The CDR3 covers 14 residues. In DNA form, the CDR3 reads TGTGACAGCAGTACCGGGACAGGAGCCTACGAGCAGTACTTC. Translation gives CDSSTGTGAYEQYF.

This clonotype was detected a few times. V usage is TRBV7-2 and J usage is TRBJ2-7, with D perhaps TRBD1 or TRBD2 (5 bases each). The CDR3 is 15 residues long. Per germline, CDR1 SGHTA and CDR2 FQGNSA. V lost 0 bases and J lost 6, with 15 bases in between. The CDR3 DNA reads as TGTGCCAGCAGCTTAGCCCCGGGACGAGCTGCCGAGCAGTACTTC. This sequence encodes CASSLAPGRAAEQYF.

The V gene is TRBV6-2 or TRBV6-3, the J gene TRBJ1-1, with 8 bases aligning to TRBD1. Trimming removed 8 bases from V and 6 bases from J; junction bases left unmatched: 5. The CDR3 extends over 12 amino acids. From germline, CDR1 is MNHEY and CDR2 SVGEGT. This chain's CDR3 is CASSDRGPEAFF. CDR3 sequence (DNA): TGTGCCAGCTCAGACAGGGGACCTGAAGCTTTCTTT.

This chain uses TRBV11-2 with TRBJ1-1, with 8 positions matching TRBD1. V gave up 5 bases and J gave up 5 bases; unmatched junction bases: 13. There are 16 residues in the CDR3. CDR1 and CDR2 (germline): SGHAT, FQNNGV. CDR3 loop: CASSPRTGMGFTEAFF. The CDR3 coding sequence is TGTGCCAGCAGCCCACGGACAGGGATGGGTTTTACTGAAGCTTTCTTT.

The sample holds many counts of this clonotype. The chain's CDR3 is CASSVSGSGANVLTF. The DNA for the CDR3 is TGTGCCAGCAGCGTATCGGGCTCTGGGGCCAACGTCCTGACTTTC. The chain recombines TRBV9 with TRBJ2-6; D gene ambiguous. The CDR3 totals 15 residues. V gave up 1 base and J gave up 0 bases, with 5 bases separating them. In germline, CDR1 is SGDLS, CDR2 YYNGEE.

This clonotype has only a few counts. The chain joins TRBV5-1 to TRBJ2-7; TRBD1 or TRBD2 may be the D gene (5 bases each). The CDR3 length is 13 residues. Trimming stripped 1 base from V and 6 bases from J, with 11 bases between. Germline-derived CDR1 and CDR2 are SGHRS and YFSETQ. CDR3 residues: CASSLQAGAEQYF. For the CDR3, the DNA is TGCGCCAGCAGCTTGCAGGCCGGGGCCGAGCAGTACTTC.

This clonotype has at least ten counts. The rearrangement links TRBV4-2 to TRBJ2-1, with a weak D call TRBD2 (6 bases). The CDR3 covers 13 residues. CDR1 is LGHNA and CDR2 is YNFKEQ in the germline V gene. V lost 1 base and J 7 bases, leaving 8 bases between the germline ends. CDR3: CASSQGGVNEQFF. The CDR3 bases are TGTGCCAGCAGCCAAGGGGGGGTAAATGAGCAGTTCTTC.

This clonotype was counted ten times or more. The genes are TRBV29-1 and TRBJ2-5; tentatively, D is TRBD2 (6 bases). Germline lookup yields CDR1 SQVTM and CDR2 ANQGSEA. The CDR3 totals 14 residues. V was trimmed by 4 bases and J by 1 base, leaving 13 bases between them. The CDR3 DNA reads TGCAGCGTTGCTTTCGGGGGAGGCCAAGAGACCCAGTACTTC. Amino acid sequence: CSVAFGGGQETQYF.

The chain joins TRBV27 to TRBJ2-7; D may be TRBD2 (6 bases). Per germline, CDR1 MNHEY and CDR2 SMNVEV (reference sequence). V lost 4 bases and J lost 2, with 15 bases in between. The CDR3 covers 15 residues. CDR3 sequence: CASSYNAGLAYEQYF. The DNA for the CDR3 is TGTGCCAGCAGTTATAATGCGGGACTTGCCTACGAGCAGTACTTC.